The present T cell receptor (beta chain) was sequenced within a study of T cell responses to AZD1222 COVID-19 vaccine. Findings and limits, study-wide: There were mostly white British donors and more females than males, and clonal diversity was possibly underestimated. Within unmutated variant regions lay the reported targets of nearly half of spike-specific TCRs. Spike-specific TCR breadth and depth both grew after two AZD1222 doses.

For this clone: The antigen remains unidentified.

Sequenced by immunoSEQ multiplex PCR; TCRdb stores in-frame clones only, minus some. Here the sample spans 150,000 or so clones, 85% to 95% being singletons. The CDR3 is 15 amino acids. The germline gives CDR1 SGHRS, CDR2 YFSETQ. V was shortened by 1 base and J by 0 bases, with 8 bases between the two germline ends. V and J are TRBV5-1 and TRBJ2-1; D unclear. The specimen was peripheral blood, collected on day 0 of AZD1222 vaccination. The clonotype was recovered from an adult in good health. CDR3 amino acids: CASSLNGRSYNEQFF. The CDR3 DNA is TGCGCCAGCAGCTTGAACGGGCGCTCCTACAATGAGCAGTTCTTC. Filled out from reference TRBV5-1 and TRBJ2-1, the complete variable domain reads KAGVTQTPRYLIKTRGQQVTLSCSPISGHRSVSWYQQTPGQGLQFLFEYFSETQRNKGNFPGRFSGRQFSNSRSEMNVSTLELGDSALYLCASSLNGRSYNEQFFGPGTRLTVL.